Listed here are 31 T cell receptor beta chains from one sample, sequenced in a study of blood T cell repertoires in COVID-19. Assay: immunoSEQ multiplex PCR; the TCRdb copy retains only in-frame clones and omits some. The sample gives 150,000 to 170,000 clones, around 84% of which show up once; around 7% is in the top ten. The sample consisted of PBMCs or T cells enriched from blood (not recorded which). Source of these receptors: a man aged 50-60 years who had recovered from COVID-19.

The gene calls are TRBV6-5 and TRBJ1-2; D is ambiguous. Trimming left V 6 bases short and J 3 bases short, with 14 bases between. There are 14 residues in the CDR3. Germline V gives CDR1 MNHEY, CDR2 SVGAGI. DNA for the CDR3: TGTGCCAGCAGGTTACTACGGGGTTACTATGGCTACACCTTC. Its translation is CASRLLRGYYGYTF.

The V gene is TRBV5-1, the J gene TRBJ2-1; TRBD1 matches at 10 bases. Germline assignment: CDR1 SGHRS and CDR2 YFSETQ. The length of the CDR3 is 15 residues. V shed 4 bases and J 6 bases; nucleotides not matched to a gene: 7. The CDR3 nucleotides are TGCGCCAGCAGCCTCTCCGGGACAGGGGCCAATGAGCAGTTCTTC. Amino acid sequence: CASSLSGTGANEQFF. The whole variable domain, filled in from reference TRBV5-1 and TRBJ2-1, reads KAGVTQTPRYLIKTRGQQVTLSCSPISGHRSVSWYQQTPGQGLQFLFEYFSETQRNKGNFPGRFSGRQFSNSRSEMNVSTLELGDSALYLCASSLSGTGANEQFFGPGTRLTVL.

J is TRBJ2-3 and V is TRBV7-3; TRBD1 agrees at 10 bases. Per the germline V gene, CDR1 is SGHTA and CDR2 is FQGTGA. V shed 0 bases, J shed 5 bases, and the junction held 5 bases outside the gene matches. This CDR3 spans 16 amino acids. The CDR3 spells CASSLTGQGDLDTQYF. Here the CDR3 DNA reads TGTGCCAGCAGCTTAACAGGACAGGGGGATTTAGATACGCAGTATTTT.

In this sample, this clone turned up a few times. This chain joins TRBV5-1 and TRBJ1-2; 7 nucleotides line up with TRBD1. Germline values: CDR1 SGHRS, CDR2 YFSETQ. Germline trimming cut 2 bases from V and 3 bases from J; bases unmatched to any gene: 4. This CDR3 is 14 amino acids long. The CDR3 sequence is CASSLGGEDYGYTF. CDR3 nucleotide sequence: TGCGCCAGCAGCTTAGGGGGCGAGGACTATGGCTACACCTTC.

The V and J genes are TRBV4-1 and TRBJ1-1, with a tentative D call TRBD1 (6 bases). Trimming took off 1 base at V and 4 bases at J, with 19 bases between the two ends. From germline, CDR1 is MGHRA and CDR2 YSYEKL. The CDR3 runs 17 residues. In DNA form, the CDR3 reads TGCGCCAGCAGCCAAGTAGGCAGGGGCCCCCAGGCCACTGAAGCTTTCTTT. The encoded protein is CASSQVGRGPQATEAFF.

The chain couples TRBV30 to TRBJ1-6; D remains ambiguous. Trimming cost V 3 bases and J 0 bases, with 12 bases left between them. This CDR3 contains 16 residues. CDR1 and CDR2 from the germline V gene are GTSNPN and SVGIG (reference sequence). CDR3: CAWREEGSSYNSPLHF. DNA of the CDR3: TGTGCCTGGAGAGAGGAGGGTAGCTCCTATAATTCACCCCTCCACTTT.

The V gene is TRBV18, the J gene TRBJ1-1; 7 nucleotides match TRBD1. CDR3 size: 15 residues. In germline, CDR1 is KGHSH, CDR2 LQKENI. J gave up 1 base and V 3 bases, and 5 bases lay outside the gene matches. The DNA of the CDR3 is TGTGCCAGCTCACCTCCGGGACAGAAGAACACTGAAGCTTTCTTT. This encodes CASSPPGQKNTEAFF.

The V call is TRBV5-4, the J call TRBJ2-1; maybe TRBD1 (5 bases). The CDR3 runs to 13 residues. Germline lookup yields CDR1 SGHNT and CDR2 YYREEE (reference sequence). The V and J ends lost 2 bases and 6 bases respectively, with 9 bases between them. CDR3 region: CASSLPRVNEQFF. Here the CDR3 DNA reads TGTGCCAGCAGCTTACCCAGGGTCAATGAGCAGTTCTTC.

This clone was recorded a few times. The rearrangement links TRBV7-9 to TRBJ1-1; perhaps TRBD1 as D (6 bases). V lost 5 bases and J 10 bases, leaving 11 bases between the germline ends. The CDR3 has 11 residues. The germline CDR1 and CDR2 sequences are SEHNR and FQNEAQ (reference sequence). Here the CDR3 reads CASSKQGLAFF. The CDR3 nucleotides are TGTGCCAGCAGCAAACAGGGCCTAGCTTTCTTT.

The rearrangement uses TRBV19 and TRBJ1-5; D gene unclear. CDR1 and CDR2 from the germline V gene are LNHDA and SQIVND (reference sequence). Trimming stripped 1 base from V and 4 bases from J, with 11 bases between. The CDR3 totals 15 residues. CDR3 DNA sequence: TGTGCCAGTAGTATAGTAACAAGCGAGAATCAGCCCCAGCATTTT. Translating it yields CASSIVTSENQPQHF.

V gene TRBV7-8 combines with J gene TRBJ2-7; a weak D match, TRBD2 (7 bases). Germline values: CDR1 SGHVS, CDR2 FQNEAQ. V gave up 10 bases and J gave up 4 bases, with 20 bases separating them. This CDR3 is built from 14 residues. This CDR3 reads CATKSRGAGYEQYF. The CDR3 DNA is TGTGCCACAAAATCCCGGGGGGCGGGTTACGAGCAGTACTTC.

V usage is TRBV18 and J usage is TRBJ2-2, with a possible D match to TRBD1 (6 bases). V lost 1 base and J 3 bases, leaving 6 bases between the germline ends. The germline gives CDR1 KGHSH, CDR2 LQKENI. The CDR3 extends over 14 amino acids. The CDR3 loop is CASSPRQDTGELFF. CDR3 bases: TGTGCCAGCTCACCACGACAGGACACCGGGGAGCTGTTTTTT.

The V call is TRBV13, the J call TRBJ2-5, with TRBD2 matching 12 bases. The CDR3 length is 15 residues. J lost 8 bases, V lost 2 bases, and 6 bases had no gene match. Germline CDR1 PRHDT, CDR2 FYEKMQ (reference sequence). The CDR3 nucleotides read TGTGCCAGCAGCTTACAGCTAGCGGGGGGGAGTACCCAGTACTTC. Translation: CASSLQLAGGSTQYF.

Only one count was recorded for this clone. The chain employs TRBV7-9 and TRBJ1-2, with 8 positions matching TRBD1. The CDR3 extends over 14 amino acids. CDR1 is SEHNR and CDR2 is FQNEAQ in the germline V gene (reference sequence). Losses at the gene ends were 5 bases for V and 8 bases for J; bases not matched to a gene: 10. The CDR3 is CASSRPDRVIGYTF. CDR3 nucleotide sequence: TGTGCCAGCAGCCGACCGGACAGGGTAATCGGCTACACCTTC.

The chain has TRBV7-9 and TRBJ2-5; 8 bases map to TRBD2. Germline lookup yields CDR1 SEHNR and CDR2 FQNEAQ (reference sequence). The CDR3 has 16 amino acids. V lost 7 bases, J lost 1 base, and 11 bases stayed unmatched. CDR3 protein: CASILTGGGSQETQYF. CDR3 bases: TGTGCCAGCATCCTGACTGGCGGGGGGTCCCAAGAGACCCAGTACTTC.

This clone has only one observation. CDR3 region: CASSHHREQIQYF. Written as DNA, the CDR3 is TGCGCCAGCAGCCATCACAGGGAGCAGATTCAGTACTTC. The V and J genes are TRBV4-1 and TRBJ2-4, with D maybe TRBD1 (6 bases). From germline, CDR1 is MGHRA and CDR2 YSYEKL. The CDR3 has 13 residues. Deletions cut 3 bases from V and 10 bases from J, with 13 bases between.

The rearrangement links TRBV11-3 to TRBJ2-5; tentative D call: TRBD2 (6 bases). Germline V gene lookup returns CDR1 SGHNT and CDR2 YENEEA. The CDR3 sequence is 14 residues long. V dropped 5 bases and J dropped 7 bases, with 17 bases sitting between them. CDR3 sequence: CASSIGAVGGTQYF. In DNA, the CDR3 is TGTGCCAGCAGCATAGGAGCGGTCGGGGGGACCCAGTACTTC.

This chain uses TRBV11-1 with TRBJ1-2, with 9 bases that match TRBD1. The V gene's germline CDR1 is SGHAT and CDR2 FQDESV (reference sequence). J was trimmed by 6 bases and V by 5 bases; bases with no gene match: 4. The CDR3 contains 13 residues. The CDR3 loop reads CASSNRGRNGYTF. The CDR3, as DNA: TGTGCCAGCAGCAACAGGGGGCGGAATGGCTACACCTTC.

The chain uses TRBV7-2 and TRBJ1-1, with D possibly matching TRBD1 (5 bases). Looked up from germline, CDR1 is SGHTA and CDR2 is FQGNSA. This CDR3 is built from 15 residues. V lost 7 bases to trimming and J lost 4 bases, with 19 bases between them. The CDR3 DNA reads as TGTGCCAGCACCTTTCCCCGGCTAAGGGGCACTGAAGCTTTCTTT. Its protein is CASTFPRLRGTEAFF.

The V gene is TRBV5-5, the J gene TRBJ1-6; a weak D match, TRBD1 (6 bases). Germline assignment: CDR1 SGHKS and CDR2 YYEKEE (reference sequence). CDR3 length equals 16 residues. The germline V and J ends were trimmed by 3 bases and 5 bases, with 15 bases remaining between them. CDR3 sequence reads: CASSSRQVQHNSPLHF. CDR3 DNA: TGTGCCAGCAGCTCCCGACAGGTACAACATAATTCACCCCTCCACTTT.

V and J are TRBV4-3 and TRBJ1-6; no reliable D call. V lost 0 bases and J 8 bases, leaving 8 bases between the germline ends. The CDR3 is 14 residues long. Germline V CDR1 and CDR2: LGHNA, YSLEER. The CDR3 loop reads CASSQDRSYSPLHF. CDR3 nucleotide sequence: TGCGCCAGCAGCCAAGATCGGAGTTATTCACCCCTCCACTTT.

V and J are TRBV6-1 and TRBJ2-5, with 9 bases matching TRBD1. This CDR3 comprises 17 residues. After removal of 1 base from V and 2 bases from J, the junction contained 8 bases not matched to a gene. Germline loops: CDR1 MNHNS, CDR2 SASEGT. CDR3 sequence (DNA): TGTGCCAGCAGTGAAGGAAGGGACAGGGTTAGGCAAGAGACCCAGTACTTC. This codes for CASSEGRDRVRQETQYF.

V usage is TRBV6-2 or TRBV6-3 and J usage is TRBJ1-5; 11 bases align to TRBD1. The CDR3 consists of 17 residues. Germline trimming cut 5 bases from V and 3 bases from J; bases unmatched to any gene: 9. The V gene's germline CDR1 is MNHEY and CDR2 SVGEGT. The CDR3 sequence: CASSRHRGQGVNQPQHF. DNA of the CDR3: TGTGCCAGCAGTCGTCATCGGGGACAGGGGGTCAATCAGCCCCAGCATTTT.

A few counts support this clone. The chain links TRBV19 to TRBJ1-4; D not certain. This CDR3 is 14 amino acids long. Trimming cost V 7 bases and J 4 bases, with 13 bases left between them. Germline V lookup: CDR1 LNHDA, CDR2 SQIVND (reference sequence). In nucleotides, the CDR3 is TGTGCCAGTAACGGGGATTTCGGTAATGAAAAACTGTTTTTT. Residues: CASNGDFGNEKLFF.

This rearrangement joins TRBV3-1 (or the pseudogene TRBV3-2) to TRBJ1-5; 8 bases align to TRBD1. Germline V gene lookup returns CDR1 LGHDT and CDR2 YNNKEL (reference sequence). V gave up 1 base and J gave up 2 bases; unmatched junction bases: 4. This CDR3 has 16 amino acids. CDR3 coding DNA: TGTGCCAGCAGCCAAGCCGGGACAGGTCGCAATCAGCCCCAGCATTTT. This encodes CASSQAGTGRNQPQHF.

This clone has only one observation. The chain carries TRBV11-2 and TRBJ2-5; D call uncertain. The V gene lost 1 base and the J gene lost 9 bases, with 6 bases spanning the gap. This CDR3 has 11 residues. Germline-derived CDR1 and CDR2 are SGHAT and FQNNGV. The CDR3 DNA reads TGTGCCAGCAGCTTAGCCGGAGCCCAGTACTTC. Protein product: CASSLAGAQYF.

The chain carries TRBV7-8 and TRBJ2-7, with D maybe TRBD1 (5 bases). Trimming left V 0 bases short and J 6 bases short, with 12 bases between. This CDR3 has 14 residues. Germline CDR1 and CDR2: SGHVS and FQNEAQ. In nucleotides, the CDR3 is TGTGCCAGCAGCTTAGCGGGGCATTCGGGCGAGCAGTACTTC. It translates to CASSLAGHSGEQYF.

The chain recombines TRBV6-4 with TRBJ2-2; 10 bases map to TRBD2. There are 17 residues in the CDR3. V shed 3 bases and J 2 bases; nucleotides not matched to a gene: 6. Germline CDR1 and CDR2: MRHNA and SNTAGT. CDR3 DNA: TGTGCCAGCAGTGAAGGCAGGACTAGCGGTAACACCGGGGAGCTGTTTTTT. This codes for CASSEGRTSGNTGELFF.

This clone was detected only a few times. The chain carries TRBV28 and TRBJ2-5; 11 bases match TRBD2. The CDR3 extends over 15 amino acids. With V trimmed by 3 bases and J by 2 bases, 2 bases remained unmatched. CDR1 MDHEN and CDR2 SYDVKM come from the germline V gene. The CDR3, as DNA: TGTGCCAGCAGTTTTTCTAGCGGGGGGCAAGAGACCCAGTACTTC. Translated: CASSFSSGGQETQYF.

The DNA for the CDR3 is TGCGCCAGCAGCCGTGACGGACTCTCTGGAAACACCATATATTTT. This codes for CASSRDGLSGNTIYF. This chain uses TRBV5-1 with TRBJ1-3; the D is unclear. V was trimmed by 4 bases and J by 0 bases, leaving 11 bases between them. This CDR3 contains 15 residues. Germline loops: CDR1 SGHRS, CDR2 YFSETQ.

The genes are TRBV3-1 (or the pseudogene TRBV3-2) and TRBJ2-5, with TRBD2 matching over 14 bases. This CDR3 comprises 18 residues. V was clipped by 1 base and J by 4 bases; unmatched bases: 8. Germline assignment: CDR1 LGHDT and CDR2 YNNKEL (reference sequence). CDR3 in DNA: TGTGCCAGCAGCCAAGGATTGACTAGCGGGGGGGTCCGAGAGACCCAGTACTTC. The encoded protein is CASSQGLTSGGVRETQYF.